The present entry profiles one T cell receptor beta chain with its context. What it binds is unknown. The sample belongs to a study of T cell responses to AZD1222 COVID-19 vaccine. The table came from immunoSEQ multiplex PCR; TCRdb's copy has only in-frame clones and leaves some out. The sample has more than 90,000 clones, about 90% seen once. Whole-study results and caveats: Vaccination with two AZD1222 doses was followed by a rise in Spike-specific TCR breadth and depth. Females outnumbered males among donors, who were mostly white British; clonal diversity was possibly underestimated.

The sequence was collected from an adult in good health. Sample: peripheral blood, taken on day 0 of AZD1222 vaccination.

The CDR3 region is CASSPLQGSSYNSPLHF. The CDR3, as DNA: TGTGCCAGTAGTCCCCTACAGGGGAGCTCCTATAATTCACCCCTCCACTTT. This rearrangement joins TRBV19 to TRBJ1-6; 7 bases match TRBD1. The trim removed 5 bases at V and 0 bases at J, leaving 7 bases unmatched. From germline, CDR1 is LNHDA and CDR2 SQIVND (reference sequence). The CDR3 runs 17 residues.